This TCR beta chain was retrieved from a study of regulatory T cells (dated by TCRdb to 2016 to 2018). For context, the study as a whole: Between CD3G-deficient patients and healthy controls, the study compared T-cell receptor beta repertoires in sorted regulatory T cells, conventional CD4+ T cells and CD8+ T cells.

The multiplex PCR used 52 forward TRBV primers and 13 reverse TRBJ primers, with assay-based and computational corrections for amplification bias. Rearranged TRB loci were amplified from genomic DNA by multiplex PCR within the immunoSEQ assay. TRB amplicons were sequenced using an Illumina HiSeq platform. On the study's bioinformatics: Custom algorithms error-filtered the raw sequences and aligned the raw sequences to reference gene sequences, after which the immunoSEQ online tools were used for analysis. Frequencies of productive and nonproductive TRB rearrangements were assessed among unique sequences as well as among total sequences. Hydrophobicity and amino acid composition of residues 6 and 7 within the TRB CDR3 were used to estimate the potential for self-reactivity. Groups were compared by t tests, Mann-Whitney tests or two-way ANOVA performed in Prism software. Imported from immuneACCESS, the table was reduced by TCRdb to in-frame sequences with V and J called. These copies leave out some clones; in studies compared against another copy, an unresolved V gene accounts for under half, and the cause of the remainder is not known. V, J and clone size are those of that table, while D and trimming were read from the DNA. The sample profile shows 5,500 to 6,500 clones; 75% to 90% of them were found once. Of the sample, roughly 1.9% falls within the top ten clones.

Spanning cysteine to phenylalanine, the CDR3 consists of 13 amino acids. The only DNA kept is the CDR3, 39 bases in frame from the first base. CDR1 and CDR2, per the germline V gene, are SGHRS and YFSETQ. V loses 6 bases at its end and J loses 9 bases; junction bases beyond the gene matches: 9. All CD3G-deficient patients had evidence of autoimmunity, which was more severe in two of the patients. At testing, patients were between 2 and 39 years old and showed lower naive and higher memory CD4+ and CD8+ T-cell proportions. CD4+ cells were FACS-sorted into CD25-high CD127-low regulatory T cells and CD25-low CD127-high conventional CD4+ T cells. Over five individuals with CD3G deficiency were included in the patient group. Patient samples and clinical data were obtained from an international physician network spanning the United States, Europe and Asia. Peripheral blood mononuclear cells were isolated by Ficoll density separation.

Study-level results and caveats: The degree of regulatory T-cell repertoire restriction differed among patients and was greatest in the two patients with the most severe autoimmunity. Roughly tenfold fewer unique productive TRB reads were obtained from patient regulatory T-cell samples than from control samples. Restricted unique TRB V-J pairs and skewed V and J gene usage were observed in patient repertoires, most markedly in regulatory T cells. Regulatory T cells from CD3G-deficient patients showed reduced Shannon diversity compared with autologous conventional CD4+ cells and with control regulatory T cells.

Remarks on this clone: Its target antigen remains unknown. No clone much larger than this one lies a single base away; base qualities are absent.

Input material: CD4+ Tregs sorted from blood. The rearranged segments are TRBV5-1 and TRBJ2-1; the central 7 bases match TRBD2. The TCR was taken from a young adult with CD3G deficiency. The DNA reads TGCGCCAGCACCCGGGGGAGGGAAGGTGAGCAGTTCTTC. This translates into CASTRGREGEQFF.